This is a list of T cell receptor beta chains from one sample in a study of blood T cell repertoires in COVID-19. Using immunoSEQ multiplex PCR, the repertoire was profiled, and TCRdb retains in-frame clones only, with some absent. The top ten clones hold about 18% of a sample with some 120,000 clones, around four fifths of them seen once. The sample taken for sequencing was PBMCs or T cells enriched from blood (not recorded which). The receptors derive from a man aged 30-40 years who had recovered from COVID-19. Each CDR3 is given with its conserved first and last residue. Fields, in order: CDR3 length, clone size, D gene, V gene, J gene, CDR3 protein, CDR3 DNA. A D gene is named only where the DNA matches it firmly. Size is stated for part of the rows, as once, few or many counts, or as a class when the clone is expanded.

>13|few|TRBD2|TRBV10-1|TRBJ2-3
CASSGSLIDTQYF
TGCGCCAGTAGCGGGAGTCTCATTGATACGCAGTATTTT
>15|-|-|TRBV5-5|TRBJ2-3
CASSLGHGNTDTQYF
TGTGCCAGCAGCTTGGGACACGGGAACACAGATACGCAGTATTTT
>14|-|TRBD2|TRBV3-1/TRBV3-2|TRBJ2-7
CASSPGTSGREQYF
TGTGCCAGCAGCCCCGGGACTAGCGGGAGAGAGCAGTACTTC
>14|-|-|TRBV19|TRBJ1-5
CASIGAGSNQPQHF
TGTGCCAGTATTGGGGCAGGGAGCAATCAGCCCCAGCATTTT
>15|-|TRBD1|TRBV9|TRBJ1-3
CASSEEDRVMDTIYF
TGTGCCAGCAGCGAGGAGGACAGGGTGATGGACACCATATATTTT
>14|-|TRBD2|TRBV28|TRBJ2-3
CASRTGGYPDTQYF
TGTGCCAGCAGGACGGGGGGATACCCGGATACGCAGTATTTT
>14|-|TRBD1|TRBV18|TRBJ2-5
CASSPQGARETQYF
TGTGCCAGCTCACCGCAGGGGGCGCGGGAGACCCAGTACTTC
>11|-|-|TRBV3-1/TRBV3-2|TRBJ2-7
CASSLQGELYF
TGTGCCAGCAGCCTGCAGGGCGAGCTGTACTTC
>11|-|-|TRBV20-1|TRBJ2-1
CSAPRSGEQFF
TGCAGTGCCCCTCGTAGCGGTGAGCAGTTCTTC
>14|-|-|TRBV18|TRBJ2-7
CASSPQGGSGEQYF
TGTGCCAGCTCACCTCAGGGTGGCTCTGGAGAGCAGTACTTC
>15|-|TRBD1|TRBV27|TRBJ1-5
CASRPGTGHNQPQHF
TGTGCCAGCAGACCTGGGACAGGGCACAATCAGCCCCAGCATTTT
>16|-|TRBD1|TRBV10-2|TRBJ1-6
CASSDLRTGSRDTLHF
TGCGCCAGCAGTGATCTGAGGACAGGCTCAAGGGACACCCTCCACTTT
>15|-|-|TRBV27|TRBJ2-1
CASSSGYRVRSEQFF
TGTGCCAGCAGTTCAGGCTACAGGGTACGTAGTGAGCAGTTCTTC
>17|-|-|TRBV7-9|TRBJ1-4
CASSLANGRGVYEKLFF
TGTGCCAGCAGCTTAGCAAACGGTAGGGGTGTGTACGAAAAACTGTTTTTT
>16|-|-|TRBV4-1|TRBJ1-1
CASSQGETYRNTEAFF
TGCGCCAGCAGCCAAGGGGAGACTTATCGGAACACTGAAGCTTTCTTT
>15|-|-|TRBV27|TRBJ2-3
CASSMTGASSDTQYF
TGTGCCAGCAGTATGACGGGAGCTAGCTCAGATACGCAGTATTTT
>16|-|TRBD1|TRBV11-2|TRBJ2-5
CASSAAGTGGGETQYF
TGTGCCAGCAGCGCCGCCGGGACAGGGGGCGGTGAGACCCAGTACTTC
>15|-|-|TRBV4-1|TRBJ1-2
CASSQDQGGARGYTF
TGCGCCAGCAGCCAAGATCAGGGCGGCGCACGTGGCTACACCTTC
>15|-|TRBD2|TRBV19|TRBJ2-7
CASSMGTSGPYEQYF
TGTGCCAGTAGTATGGGGACTAGCGGGCCCTACGAGCAGTACTTC
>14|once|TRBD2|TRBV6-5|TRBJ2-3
CASRLAGGADTQYF
TGTGCCAGCAGGCTAGCGGGGGGGGCAGATACGCAGTATTTT
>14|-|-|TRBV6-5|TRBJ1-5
CASGGGQKGQPQHF
TGTGCCAGCGGGGGGGGGCAGAAGGGCCAGCCCCAGCATTTT
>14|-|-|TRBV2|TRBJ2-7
CASSEGTIAYEQYF
TGTGCCAGCAGTGAAGGGACTATCGCCTACGAGCAGTACTTC